Below, 21 T cell receptor beta chains from the same sample are listed, as sequenced in a study of cytomegalovirus exposure and HLA in healthy donors. 60 Vbeta and 13 Jbeta primers were used in PCR. Repertoires were generated with immunoSEQ multiplex PCR, while TCRdb's copy carries only in-frame clones and drops some. This sample's table has around 33,000 clones. Sequencing was done on a sample of PBMCs. The source of these receptors is a woman aged 40 to 50 in good health and CMV-seropositive.

The genes are TRBV4-2 and TRBJ2-7; D gene uncertain. Trimming took off 2 bases at V and 0 bases at J, with 14 bases between the two ends. The CDR3 runs to 16 residues. The germline V gene encodes CDR1 LGHNA and CDR2 YNFKEQ. Here the CDR3 DNA reads TGTGCCAGCAGCCAATCCAGTACCTTCAGCTCCTACGAGCAGTACTTC. Protein: CASSQSSTFSSYEQYF.

The rearrangement uses TRBV9 and TRBJ1-4, with 9 bases aligning to TRBD1. This CDR3 has 16 residues. The V segment lost 4 bases and the J segment 3 bases; nucleotides outside the gene matches: 7. The germline gives CDR1 SGDLS, CDR2 YYNGEE. CDR3 in DNA: TGTGCCAGCAGCCCCGGACAGGGGCTTGCTAATGAAAAACTGTTTTTT. Its translation is CASSPGQGLANEKLFF.

The chain carries TRBV7-9 and TRBJ2-3; 7 nucleotides line up with TRBD1. V lost 7 bases, J lost 6 bases, and 4 bases stayed unmatched. This CDR3 has 12 residues. CDR1 is SEHNR, CDR2 FQNEAQ, per germline (reference sequence). The CDR3 sequence is CASTKQGDTQYF. Written as DNA, the CDR3 is TGTGCCAGCACAAAACAGGGGGATACGCAGTATTTT.

J is TRBJ2-5 and V is TRBV28; D is unclear. The V gene lost 4 bases and the J gene lost 1 base, with 13 bases spanning the gap. CDR3 length: 15 residues. CDR1 and CDR2 from the germline V gene are MDHEN and SYDVKM. DNA for the CDR3: TGTGCCAGCAGTTCCTCCCGTTATAGCCAAGAGACCCAGTACTTC. Protein sequence: CASSSSRYSQETQYF.

J is TRBJ2-3 and V is TRBV6-1, with 8 bases aligning to TRBD2. Germline assignment: CDR1 MNHNS and CDR2 SASEGT. V lost 6 bases to trimming and J lost 2 bases; unmatched junction nucleotides: 4. The CDR3 runs 14 residues. The CDR3 reads CASSSGGTTDTQYF. In DNA form, the CDR3 reads TGTGCCAGCAGCTCGGGAGGGACCACAGATACGCAGTATTTT.

The CDR3: CASSLATGGNQPQHF. The CDR3 DNA reads TGTGCCAGCAGCTTGGCCACAGGGGGCAATCAGCCCCAGCATTTT. The gene calls are TRBV5-6 and TRBJ1-5, with 7 bases fitting TRBD1. The CDR3 is made up of 15 amino acids. The germline V gene encodes CDR1 SGHDT and CDR2 YYEEEE. V gave up 0 bases and J gave up 2 bases; unmatched junction bases: 2.

V usage is TRBV18 and J usage is TRBJ1-6, with D possibly TRBD1 on 6 matching bases. Germline CDR1 reads KGHSH; CDR2 reads LQKENI. This CDR3 contains 16 residues. V dropped 6 bases and J dropped 8 bases, with 20 bases sitting between them. The CDR3 coding sequence is TGTGCCAGCTCCACCTCCGCGCGGGGGGCGGATTCACCCCTCCACTTT. Its translation: CASSTSARGADSPLHF.

The chain links TRBV29-1 to TRBJ2-7, with TRBD2 matching 13 bases. The CDR3 is 13 amino acids. Looked up from germline, CDR1 is SQVTM and CDR2 is ANQGSEA. The V gene end was trimmed by 4 bases and the J gene end by 4 bases; junction bases not matched to a gene: 1. DNA for the CDR3: TGCAGCGTTGGGACTAGCGGGAGTTACGAGCAGTACTTC. Encoded protein: CSVGTSGSYEQYF.

This chain uses TRBV29-1 with TRBJ2-5; D possibly corresponds to TRBD2 (5 bases). Germline assignment: CDR1 SQVTM and CDR2 ANQGSEA. The CDR3 sequence is 11 residues long. V lost 5 bases, J lost 5 bases, and 9 bases lay in between. CDR3 in DNA: TGCAGCGTTCTAGCTCCGGAGACCCAGTACTTC. As protein: CSVLAPETQYF.

The chain recombines TRBV6-4 with TRBJ2-6; D gene unclear. CDR1 and CDR2 (germline): MRHNA, SNTAGT. There are 14 residues in the CDR3. V lost 4 bases and J 2 bases, leaving 6 bases between the germline ends. For the CDR3, the DNA is TGTGCCAGCAGTGTTGCGGCTGGGGCCAACGTCCTGACTTTC. As protein: CASSVAAGANVLTF.

The chain recombines TRBV5-3 with TRBJ1-1; D not resolved. TRBV5-3 is treated as an ORF (open reading frame) with a function not yet certain. Trimming pared 9 bases from V and 3 bases from J, leaving 9 bases between. CDR3 length equals 11 residues. CDR3 amino acids: CATVLDTEAFF. CDR3 DNA: TGTGCCACGGTCCTGGACACTGAAGCTTTCTTT.

V gene TRBV18 combines with J gene TRBJ1-2; D is undetermined. The V gene lost 1 base and the J gene lost 6 bases, with 12 bases spanning the gap. There are 14 residues in the CDR3. The V gene's germline CDR1 is KGHSH and CDR2 LQKENI. This CDR3 is CASSPRLDEDGYTF. The DNA of the CDR3 is TGTGCCAGCTCACCACGCCTAGATGAGGATGGCTACACCTTC.

The rearrangement uses TRBV30 and TRBJ1-6; D gene unclear. Germline CDR1 GTSNPN, CDR2 SVGIG (reference sequence). Trimming pared 3 bases from V and 9 bases from J, leaving 12 bases between. This CDR3 contains 13 residues. CDR3: CAWRRVLGSPLHF. CDR3 coding DNA: TGTGCCTGGAGACGGGTGCTAGGTTCACCCCTCCACTTT.

The chain links TRBV4-1 to TRBJ2-2; 9 bases align to TRBD1. V dropped 2 bases and J dropped 3; count of bases not matched to a gene: 16. This CDR3 comprises 20 residues. Looked up from germline, CDR1 is MGHRA and CDR2 is YSYEKL. CDR3: CASSQSVISGQGMHTGELFF. CDR3 in DNA: TGCGCCAGCAGCCAATCCGTCATCTCGGGACAGGGAATGCACACCGGGGAGCTGTTTTTT.

The chain carries TRBV28 and TRBJ2-2, with TRBD2 identical over 8 bases. This CDR3 spans 14 amino acids. V gave up 7 bases and J gave up 6 bases; unmatched junction bases: 7. From germline, CDR1 is MDHEN and CDR2 SYDVKM. The CDR3: CASTGAGGPGELFF. The CDR3 nucleotides read TGTGCCAGCACGGGGGCGGGAGGACCCGGGGAGCTGTTTTTT.

V is TRBV7-3 and J is TRBJ2-7, with 7 bases matching TRBD2. With V trimmed by 2 bases and J by 3 bases, 7 bases remained unmatched. The CDR3 covers 15 residues. CDR1 is SGHTA and CDR2 is FQGTGA in the germline V gene. CDR3 DNA sequence: TGTGCCAGCAGCTTATTGCCCGGCGGGAGCTACGAGCAGTACTTC. Its translation is CASSLLPGGSYEQYF. The entire variable domain, with the rest obtained from reference TRBV7-3 and TRBJ2-7, is as follows: GAGVSQTPSNKVTEKGKYVELRCDPISGHTALYWYRQSLGQGPEFLIYFQGTGAADDSGLPNDRFFAVRPEGSVSTLKIQRTERGDSAVYLCASSLLPGGSYEQYFGPGTRLTVT.

V and J are TRBV2 and TRBJ2-7; 8 bases agree with TRBD1. In germline, CDR1 is SNHLY, CDR2 FYNNEI. V dropped 7 bases and J dropped 2; count of bases not matched to a gene: 1. This CDR3 spans 12 amino acids. The chain's CDR3 is CASNRGAYEQYF. CDR3 bases: TGTGCCAGCAACAGGGGGGCCTACGAGCAGTACTTC.

This chain uses TRBV4-3 with TRBJ2-1; D may be TRBD2 (5 bases). This CDR3 spans 16 amino acids. V was trimmed by 0 bases and J by 4 bases, leaving 13 bases between them. From germline, CDR1 is LGHNA and CDR2 YSLEER. CDR3 region: CASSQETRSLYNEQFF. In DNA, the CDR3 is TGCGCCAGCAGCCAAGAAACTAGGAGTCTTTACAATGAGCAGTTCTTC.

V and J are TRBV2 and TRBJ2-1; possible D gene TRBD2, 6 bases. The CDR3 length is 13 residues. V was cut by 7 bases and J by 6 bases, with 13 bases left in between. Germline V gene sequence: CDR1 SNHLY, CDR2 FYNNEI. CDR3 sequence reads: CASTPGVGNEQFF. In DNA, the CDR3 is TGTGCCAGCACACCGGGAGTAGGCAATGAGCAGTTCTTC. Based on the CDR3 plus reference TRBV2 and TRBJ2-1, the full variable domain is EPEVTQTPSHQVTQMGQEVILRCVPISNHLYFYWYRQILGQKVEFLVSFYNNEISEKSEIFDDQFSVERPDGSNFTLKIRSTKLEDSAMYFCASTPGVGNEQFFGPGTRLTVL.

The V and J genes are TRBV25-1 and TRBJ2-7; TRBD1 aligns across 7 bases. This CDR3 spans 13 amino acids. The trim removed 6 bases at V and 3 bases at J, leaving 5 bases unmatched. Germline loops: CDR1 MGHDK, CDR2 SYGVNS. The CDR3 DNA is TGTGCCAGCAGAGAGGGGGCCGGCTACGAGCAGTACTTC. Translated: CASREGAGYEQYF.

The chain uses TRBV19 and TRBJ1-1; D is unclear. Trimming removed 7 bases from V and 4 bases from J, with 13 bases in between. CDR1 is LNHDA, CDR2 SQIVND, per germline (reference sequence). The CDR3 length is 13 residues. The CDR3 spells CASTPAGTTEAFF. For the CDR3, the DNA is TGTGCCAGTACCCCCGCGGGTACCACTGAAGCTTTCTTT.